Included here is one T cell receptor beta chain sequence, with context. This entry is derived from a study of blood T cell repertoires in COVID-19. The overall study: Acute-phase and convalescent COVID-19 samples originated in the United States, Italy and Spain. T cells, B-cell-depleted T cells, or PBMCs provided the cDNA or gDNA that served as material.

V lost 4 bases to trimming and J lost 3 bases, with 15 bases between them. This CDR3 contains 14 residues. CDR1 and CDR2 from the germline V gene are GTSNPN and SVGIG (reference sequence). Original analysis: Counts of nucleated cells, estimated from reference gene primer amplification, were obtained. Profiled with immunoSEQ multiplex PCR; TCRdb holds only in-frame clones, not every one. V and J calls and clone size are those listed in that table; D and trimming were worked out from the DNA. This sample carries approximately 350,000 clones, around four fifths of them seen once, and the ten largest clones take 2.5% to 3%.

The sequence was obtained from a man aged 25-45 years with active or convalescent COVID-19. Sample: peripheral blood. The chain has TRBV30 and TRBJ1-1, with D perhaps TRBD1 (6 bases). The CDR3 DNA reads TGTGCCTGGACACGAGGGGGTAGTGACACTGAAGCTTTCTTT. It encodes CAWTRGGSDTEAFF.